Shown below are 11 T cell receptor beta chains from a single sample sequenced in a study of T cells in Graves' hyperthyroidism and ophthalmopathy. The TCR beta CDR3 regions underwent amplification using RNA transcripts as the source. Initially, a first-round RT-PCR of the TCR CDR3 employed the HTBI primer set. TCRdb fed the multiplex PCR reads into MiXCR, producing one record per CDR3 protein. The sample includes nearly 600,000 distinct CDR3 sequences, more than 11% seen only once; the top ten take approximately 5.7%. Sequenced sample: blood. These receptors all stem from a woman aged 25 to 39 with Graves' hyperthyroidism that later progressed to Graves' ophthalmopathy.

The sample holds many counts of this clonotype. The rearrangement links TRBV27 to TRBJ2-1; 7 bases are shared with TRBD2. V lost 2 bases, J lost 3 bases, and 7 bases stayed unmatched. Germline CDR1 reads MNHEY; CDR2 reads SMNVEV (reference sequence). The CDR3 is 16 residues long. CDR3 nucleotide sequence: TGTGCCAGCAGTTTAGGGATCCCTAGCGGCTACAATGAGCAGTTCTTC. The encoded protein is CASSLGIPSGYNEQFF.

This clonotype was detected a few times. This chain links TRBV20-1 with TRBJ1-2; tentatively, D is TRBD1 (5 bases). Germline CDR1 and CDR2: DFQATT and SNEGSKA (reference sequence). CDR3 size: 13 residues. Trimming left V 7 bases short and J 4 bases short, with 16 bases between. The CDR3 spells CSGIGHGIYGYTF. CDR3 in DNA: TGCAGTGGCATCGGACACGGAATCTATGGCTACACCTTC.

Details on this clonotype: One base away lies a much larger clone, so this may be a sequencing read error. The chain recombines TRBV20-1 with TRBJ2-3; the match to TRBD2 covers 8 bases. V was clipped by 4 bases and J by 3 bases; unmatched bases: 18. The CDR3 contains 18 residues. CDR1 DFQATT and CDR2 SNEGSKA come from the germline V gene (reference sequence). The CDR3 nucleotides are TGCAGTGCTACGGGACTAGGGGGAGGCCAGTATAGTACAGATACGCAGTATTTT. Amino acid sequence: CSATGLGGGQYSTDTQYF.

In the case of this clonotype: One base away lies a much larger clone, so this may be a sequencing read error. This rearrangement joins TRBV19 to TRBJ2-6; D might be TRBD2 (6 bases). This CDR3 has 16 amino acids. Germline V CDR1 and CDR2: LNHDA, SQIVND (reference sequence). V lost 5 bases to trimming and J lost 2 bases, with 13 bases between them. CDR3 sequence reads: CASSRARGTGANVLTF. In nucleotides, the CDR3 is TGTGCCAGTAGTCGGGCACGGGGGACTGGGGCCAACGTCCTGACTTTC. The full variable domain, with the rest looked up from reference TRBV19 and TRBJ2-6, is DGGITQSPKYLFRKEGQNVTLSCEQNLNHDAMYWYRQDPGQGLRLIYYSQIVNDFQKGDIAEGYSVSREKKESFPLTVTSAQKNPTAFYLCASSRARGTGANVLTFGAGSRLTVL.

This clonotype was recorded many times. The chain joins TRBV11-2 to TRBJ1-1; D possibly corresponds to TRBD1 (6 bases). This CDR3 spans 14 amino acids. CDR1 is SGHAT, CDR2 FQNNGV, per germline. V was cut by 3 bases and J by 5 bases, with 13 bases left in between. The CDR3 bases are TGTGCCAGCAGCTTCGGGACACGAGGAACTGAAGCTTTCTTT. Protein product: CASSFGTRGTEAFF.

The sample holds many counts of this clonotype. The chain carries TRBV27 and TRBJ2-7; D may be TRBD1 (5 bases). The CDR3 covers 14 residues. Germline V gene sequence: CDR1 MNHEY, CDR2 SMNVEV (reference sequence). Trimming pared 1 base from V and 4 bases from J, leaving 11 bases between. CDR3 region: CASSLWPAGYEQYF. CDR3 sequence (DNA): TGTGCCAGCAGTTTATGGCCAGCAGGGTACGAGCAGTACTTC.

This clonotype was seen repeatedly, ten times or more. J is TRBJ2-7 and V is TRBV19; 8 positions match TRBD1. The CDR3 contains 14 residues. Germline CDR1 and CDR2: LNHDA and SQIVND (reference sequence). V shed 3 bases and J 4 bases; nucleotides not matched to a gene: 5. The CDR3 DNA reads as TGTGCCAGTAGTATCTGGCAGGGGGCTTACGAGCAGTACTTC. Amino acid sequence: CASSIWQGAYEQYF.

At least ten counts were recorded for this clonotype. The V call is TRBV19, the J call TRBJ2-7; 8 bases are a match to TRBD2. V shed 4 bases and J 2 bases; nucleotides not matched to a gene: 4. This CDR3 spans 14 amino acids. Per germline, CDR1 LNHDA and CDR2 SQIVND (reference sequence). The CDR3 reads CASSTQRGPYEQYF. Written as DNA, the CDR3 is TGTGCCAGTAGTACCCAGCGGGGGCCCTACGAGCAGTACTTC.

The rearrangement uses TRBV13 and TRBJ2-7; perhaps TRBD2 as D (7 bases). The germline V and J ends were trimmed by 0 bases and 3 bases, with 12 bases remaining between them. The CDR3 runs 15 residues. Germline loops: CDR1 PRHDT, CDR2 FYEKMQ (reference sequence). The CDR3 bases are TGTGCCAGCAGCTTAGGAGGGGGGGGGAACTACGAGCAGTACTTC. Translation: CASSLGGGGNYEQYF.

In this sample, this clonotype turned up many times. The chain joins TRBV12-3 or TRBV12-4 to TRBJ2-7; 9 bases match TRBD2. The CDR3 has 17 residues. Trimming at V came to 6 bases and at J to 6 bases, leaving 18 bases not matched to a gene. The CDR3 region is CASRGDSSSGRPGEQYF. Here the CDR3 DNA reads TGTGCCAGCAGGGGGGACTCTTCGAGCGGGAGGCCGGGCGAGCAGTACTTC.

This clonotype was recorded many times. The gene calls are TRBV11-3 and TRBJ2-1; 11 nucleotides match TRBD2. Germline V gene sequence: CDR1 SGHNT, CDR2 YENEEA. The V segment lost 2 bases and the J segment 7 bases; nucleotides outside the gene matches: 7. The CDR3 spans 16 residues. DNA of the CDR3: TGTGCCAGCAGCTTAAGGGCTAGCGGGAGGTGGAATGAGCAGTTCTTC. It translates to CASSLRASGRWNEQFF.